These 3 T cell receptor beta chains were sequenced from one sample in a study of breast tumors, draining lymph nodes, adjacent tissues. TCRdb reprocessed the multiplex PCR reads via MiXCR and lists one record per CDR3 protein. Here the sample spans about 140,000 distinct CDR3 sequences, 32% being singletons. The lymph nodes were axillary draining lymph nodes from breast cancer patients. The sample comprised axillary lymph node tissue. Receptors originate from a female donor with breast cancer. Some clones in this sample may be carry-over from other donors' samples.

This clonotype was recorded at least ten times. The chain couples TRBV18 to TRBJ2-5, with a weak D call TRBD2 (5 bases). The CDR3 is 15 residues long. CDR1 is KGHSH, CDR2 LQKENI, per germline. V was cut by 4 bases and J by 4 bases, with 16 bases left in between. The CDR3 DNA is TGTGCCAGCTCACATAGCCGGGGAGACGGAGAGACCCAGTACTTC. This encodes CASSHSRGDGETQYF.

This clonotype was seen repeatedly, ten times or more. This chain uses TRBV24-1 with TRBJ2-3, with D perhaps given as TRBD1 or TRBD2 (6 bases each). With 3 bases removed from V and 0 bases from J, the gap between germline ends came to 15 bases. This CDR3 is 17 amino acids long. Germline CDR1 KGHDR, CDR2 SFDVKD. CDR3 loop: CATSDPGASSSTDTQYF. CDR3 nucleotide sequence: TGTGCCACCAGTGATCCGGGGGCAAGTTCTAGCACAGATACGCAGTATTTT.

With respect to this clonotype: Given a much more abundant clone one base away, this may be a read error. This chain links TRBV7-2 with TRBJ1-1; a possible D gene is TRBD1 (5 bases). Germline loops: CDR1 SGHTA, CDR2 FQGNSA. The CDR3 runs 14 residues. The CDR3 here is CAGSLALQGAEAFF. The DNA of the CDR3 is TGTGCCGGCAGCTTAGCGCTCCAGGGCGCTGAAGCTTTCTTT.